Presented here are 17 T cell receptor beta chains from one specimen sequenced in a study of patients and donors after allogeneic stem cell transplantation. From the RT-PCR reads, TCRdb called clonotypes with MiXCR, one entry per CDR3 protein. This repertoire shows hundreds of thousands of distinct CDR3 sequences, about a sixth found once; its top ten account for 7% to 7.5%. The sequenced sample consisted of blood, either unsorted or a sorted T cell fraction (not recorded which). The receptors were sampled from a human donor who was either an allogeneic HSCT recipient or a stem cell or donor lymphocyte infusion donor (not recorded which). It is not recorded whose cells these are; they may come from a transplant donor.

This clonotype was counted many times. The rearrangement joins TRBV5-1 to TRBJ1-2, with D perhaps matching TRBD1 (5 bases). Trimming removed 0 bases at V and 4 bases at J, with 10 bases between. Germline V CDR1 and CDR2: SGHRS, YFSETQ. CDR3 length equals 14 residues. The CDR3 bases are TGCGCCAGCAGCTTGGATCCGGGGCCCTATGGCTACACCTTC. As protein: CASSLDPGPYGYTF.

This clonotype was observed a few times. This chain joins TRBV27 and TRBJ2-7; either TRBD1 or TRBD2 may supply D (5 bases each). Trimming removed 3 bases at V and 2 bases at J, with 11 bases between. Germline CDR1 is MNHEY and CDR2 is SMNVEV (reference sequence). The CDR3 is 14 residues long. The CDR3 sequence is CASSFGGSAYEQYF. DNA for the CDR3: TGTGCCAGCAGTTTTGGGGGATCCGCCTACGAGCAGTACTTC.

This clonotype was seen more than once but under ten times. This chain joins TRBV5-1 and TRBJ1-2; D may be TRBD1 (6 bases). Germline V gene data show CDR1 as SGHRS and CDR2 as YFSETQ. The CDR3 length is 15 residues. V lost 0 bases to trimming and J lost 1 base, with 10 bases between them. The CDR3 nucleotides read TGCGCCAGCAGCTTGGGGGGGGCCCTTAACTATGGCTACACCTTC. Translating it yields CASSLGGALNYGYTF.

A few counts support this clonotype. This chain connects TRBV9 to TRBJ2-7; TRBD1 might be the D (5 bases). CDR1 and CDR2 from the germline V gene are SGDLS and YYNGEE. This CDR3 has 13 amino acids. V was pared by 0 bases and J by 6 bases, with 10 bases between. The CDR3 region has the DNA TGTGCCAGCAGCGTAGACCAGGGCTCCGAGCAGTACTTC. Its protein product is CASSVDQGSEQYF.

This clonotype was seen a handful of times. CDR3 residues: CASSMGQGVVNQPQHF. CDR3 DNA sequence: TGTGCCAGTAGTATGGGACAGGGGGTTGTCAATCAGCCCCAGCATTTT. The rearrangement links TRBV19 to TRBJ1-5, with TRBD1 identical over 11 bases. Germline V gene data show CDR1 as LNHDA and CDR2 as SQIVND (reference sequence). Germline trimming cut 3 bases from V and 3 bases from J; bases unmatched to any gene: 4. The CDR3 loop spans 16 amino acids.

This clonotype was detected a few times. The chain recombines TRBV20-1 with TRBJ1-1, with no clear D. With 0 bases removed from V and 2 bases from J, the gap between germline ends came to 7 bases. The CDR3 has 13 residues. Per the germline V gene, CDR1 is DFQATT and CDR2 is SNEGSKA (reference sequence). The CDR3 loop is CSARDPPNTEAFF. The CDR3, as DNA: TGCAGTGCTAGAGATCCCCCAAACACTGAAGCTTTCTTT.

The V and J genes are TRBV27 and TRBJ2-7, with a weak D call TRBD2 (7 bases). V lost 11 bases, J lost 0 bases, and 11 bases lay in between. The germline V gene has CDR1 MNHEY and CDR2 SMNVEV (reference sequence). The CDR3 covers 12 residues. CDR3 region: CAAGDISYEQYF. CDR3 bases: TGTGCCGCGGGGGACATCTCCTACGAGCAGTACTTC.

This clonotype was observed at least ten times. The genes are TRBV4-3 and TRBJ1-2; 9 bases match TRBD1. V lost 0 bases, J lost 7 bases, and 9 bases stayed unmatched. The length of the CDR3 is 16 residues. Germline lookup yields CDR1 LGHNA and CDR2 YSLEER. CDR3 residues: CASSQDKTGGGGGYTF. As DNA, the CDR3 is TGCGCCAGCAGCCAAGATAAAACAGGGGGCGGGGGTGGCTACACCTTC.

The rearrangement links TRBV20-1 to TRBJ2-3, with TRBD2 matching over 10 bases. Germline CDR1 is DFQATT and CDR2 is SNEGSKA (reference sequence). The CDR3 extends over 18 amino acids. Trimming at V came to 5 bases and at J to 0 bases, leaving 14 bases not matched to a gene. CDR3: CSAPHRLAGAISTDTQYF. Written as DNA, the CDR3 is TGCAGTGCTCCTCATCGGCTAGCGGGAGCGATAAGCACAGATACGCAGTATTTT.

This clonotype was seen more than once but under ten times. This chain connects TRBV6-1 to TRBJ1-4, with TRBD1 matching 10 bases. Germline V gives CDR1 MNHNS, CDR2 SASEGT. J was trimmed by 8 bases and V by 4 bases; bases with no gene match: 1. The CDR3 length is 13 residues. In DNA, the CDR3 is TGTGCCAGCAGTGCGGGACAGGGGGAAAAACTGTTTTTT. Translating gives CASSAGQGEKLFF.

This clonotype was observed a few times. The chain combines TRBV3-1 with TRBJ2-2; D perhaps matches TRBD1 (6 bases). Trimming took off 3 bases at V and 0 bases at J, with 11 bases between the two ends. The CDR3 sequence is 16 residues long. Germline CDR1 reads LGHDT; CDR2 reads YNNKEL (reference sequence). CDR3 in amino acids: CASSHNRAPNTGELFF. The CDR3 DNA is TGTGCCAGCAGCCACAACAGGGCCCCGAACACCGGGGAGCTGTTTTTT.

The chain carries TRBV7-6 and TRBJ1-1, with TRBD1 matching over 8 bases. The J segment lost 10 bases and the V segment lost 5 bases, leaving 15 bases of the junction unmatched. The CDR3 length is 15 residues. Germline lookup yields CDR1 SGHVS and CDR2 FNYEAQ. CDR3 in DNA: TGTGCCAGCAGCCCACTAAGCATATTAACAGGGGGAGCTTTCTTT. As protein: CASSPLSILTGGAFF.

Only a few counts were recorded for this clonotype. The chain combines TRBV5-1 with TRBJ2-3; D is possibly TRBD1 or TRBD2 (5 bases each). CDR3 length equals 15 residues. V shed 2 bases and J shed 2 bases, with 12 bases lying between them. The germline V gene has CDR1 SGHRS and CDR2 YFSETQ. CDR3 nucleotides: TGCGCCAGCAGCTTAGGGACGGCCTTCACAGATACGCAGTATTTT. This sequence encodes CASSLGTAFTDTQYF.

The chain recombines TRBV20-1 with TRBJ2-3; no clear D. The CDR3 runs 15 residues. CDR1 and CDR2 (germline): DFQATT, SNEGSKA (reference sequence). V dropped 1 base and J dropped 1 base, with 12 bases sitting between them. The CDR3 region is CSARGRRPGTDTQYF. CDR3 nucleotide sequence: TGCAGTGCTAGAGGGCGCCGACCGGGCACAGATACGCAGTATTTT.

As DNA, the CDR3 is TGTGCCTGGAGTGTTGGAGTTTTTGGCTACACCTTC. It yields the protein CAWSVGVFGYTF. The chain is built from TRBV30 and TRBJ1-2; D gene ambiguous. CDR3 length equals 12 residues. Trimming took 0 bases from V and 7 from J, leaving 9 bases between them. Germline V lookup: CDR1 GTSNPN, CDR2 SVGIG (reference sequence). Full variable domain (rest looked up from reference TRBV30 and TRBJ1-2): SQTIHQWPATLVQPVGSPLSLECTVEGTSNPNLYWYRQAAGRGLQLLFYSVGIGQISSEVPQNLSASRPQDRQFILSSKKLLLSDSGFYLCAWSVGVFGYTFGSGTRLTVV.

This clonotype was counted a few times. This chain links TRBV20-1 with TRBJ1-1; D uncertain. This CDR3 has 14 amino acids. V dropped 1 base and J dropped 1 base, with 10 bases sitting between them. Germline V gives CDR1 DFQATT, CDR2 SNEGSKA (reference sequence). CDR3 sequence (DNA): TGCAGTGCTAGAGTTAGGTGGGGGAACACTGAAGCTTTCTTT. As protein: CSARVRWGNTEAFF.

CDR3 sequence reads: CASSQGTRDYGYTF. DNA for the CDR3: TGTGCCAGCAGCCAAGGCACCAGAGACTATGGCTACACCTTC. The chain couples TRBV14 to TRBJ1-2, with unresolved D. V was trimmed by 1 base and J by 3 bases, leaving 9 bases between them. Germline V CDR1 and CDR2: SGHDN, FVKESK. CDR3 length: 14 residues.